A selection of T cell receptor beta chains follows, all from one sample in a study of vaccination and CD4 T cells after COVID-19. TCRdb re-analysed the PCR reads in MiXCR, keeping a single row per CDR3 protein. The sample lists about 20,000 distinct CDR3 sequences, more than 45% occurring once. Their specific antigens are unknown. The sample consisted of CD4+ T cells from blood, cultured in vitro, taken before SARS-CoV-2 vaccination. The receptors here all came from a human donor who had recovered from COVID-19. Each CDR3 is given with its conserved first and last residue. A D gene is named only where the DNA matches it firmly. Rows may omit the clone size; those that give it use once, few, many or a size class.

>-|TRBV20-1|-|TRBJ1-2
TGCAGTGCTAGAGAGCTCACCTATGGCTACACCTTC
CSARELTYGYTF
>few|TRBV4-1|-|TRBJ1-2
TGCGCCAGCAGCCAAGGAAGGGAGCACGGTTCTGGCTACACCTTC
CASSQGREHGSGYTF
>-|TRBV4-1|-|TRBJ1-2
TGCGCCAGCAGCCAAGATCCTAAACTAGGACAGTCACTATATGATGGCTACACCTTC
CASSQDPKLGQSLYDGYTF
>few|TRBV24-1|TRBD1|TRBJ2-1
TGTGCCACCAGTGGCAGCGGACAGGGATATAACAATGAGCAGTTCTTC
CATSGSGQGYNNEQFF
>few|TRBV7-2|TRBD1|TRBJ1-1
TGTGCCAGCAGACCCGGGACAGGGGTAACTCAGGCTGAAGCTTTCTTT
CASRPGTGVTQAEAFF
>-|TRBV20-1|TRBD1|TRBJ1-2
TGCAGTGCCGAGGGACAGGGTAGCTCGGAGGGCTACACCTTC
CSAEGQGSSEGYTF
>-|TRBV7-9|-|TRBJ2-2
TGTGCCAGCAGCTTAAGAGGTCCCCCCGGGGAGCTGTTTTTT
CASSLRGPPGELFF
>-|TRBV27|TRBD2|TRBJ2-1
TGTGCCAGCAGTCACCGACTAGCGGGGGGGAACAATGAGCAGTTCTTC
CASSHRLAGGNNEQFF
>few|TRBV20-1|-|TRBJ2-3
TGCAGTGCCCAAACTAGCTGGACGACAGATACGCAGTATTTT
CSAQTSWTTDTQYF
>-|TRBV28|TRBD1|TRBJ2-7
TGTGCCAGCATCTCACTAATAGGGACAGGGGCAGGGAGAGGTCAGTACTTC
CASISLIGTGAGRGQYF
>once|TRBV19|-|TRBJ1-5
TGTGCCAGTAGACAGGGTGATCAGCCCCAGCATTTT
CASRQGDQPQHF
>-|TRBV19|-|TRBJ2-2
TGTGCCAGTAGTTTCCTTACCGGGGAGCTGTTTTTT
CASSFLTGELFF
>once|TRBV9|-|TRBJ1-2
TGTGCCAGCAGCGTAGGTTCAGGGTGGGGCTACACCTTC
CASSVGSGWGYTF
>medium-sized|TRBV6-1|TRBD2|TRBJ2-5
TGTGCCAGCAGCACAAGACTAGCGGGGGTGACCCAGTACTTC
CASSTRLAGVTQYF
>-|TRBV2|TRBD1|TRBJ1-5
TGTGCCAGCAGTGGGCGGGACAGGGTGGTCGGACAGCCCCAGCATTTT
CASSGRDRVVGQPQHF
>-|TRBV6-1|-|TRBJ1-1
TGTGCCAGCGGGTACAGAGTTAACACTGAAGCTTTCTTT
CASGYRVNTEAFF
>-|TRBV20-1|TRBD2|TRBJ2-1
TGCAGTGCCCCACTAGCGAGTGAAGATGAGCAGTTCTTC
CSAPLASEDEQFF
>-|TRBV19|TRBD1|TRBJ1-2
TGTGCCAGTACCCCCGACAGGGAAGTTAACTATGGCTACACCTTC
CASTPDREVNYGYTF
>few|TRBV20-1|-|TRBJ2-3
TGCAGTGCTCCCCGGGGAGGCACAGATACGCAGTATTTT
CSAPRGGTDTQYF
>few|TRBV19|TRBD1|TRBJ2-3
TGTGCCAGTAGTACCGGGACAGGGGGACCAGATACGCAGTATTTT
CASSTGTGGPDTQYF
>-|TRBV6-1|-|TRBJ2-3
TGTGCCAGCACCAGAGGACAGCTCGATACGCAGTATTTT
CASTRGQLDTQYF
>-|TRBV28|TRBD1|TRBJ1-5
TGTGCCAGCCAAAAAACTTTCGGGACAGGATTCCTAGATCAGCCCCAGCATTTT
CASQKTFGTGFLDQPQHF
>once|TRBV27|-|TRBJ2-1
TGTGCCAGCAGTACTTACAATGAGCAGTTCTTC
CASSTYNEQFF
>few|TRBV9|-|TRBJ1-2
TGTGCCAGCAGCGTAGGAAGGGGAATAAGTCGCTACACCTTC
CASSVGRGISRYTF
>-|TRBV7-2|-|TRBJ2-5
TGTGCCAGCAGCTTAGGAGTCAGTCAAGAGACCCAGTACTTC
CASSLGVSQETQYF
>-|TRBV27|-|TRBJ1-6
TGTGCCAGCAGTTTATCGGGCAGGGTTAATTCACCCCTCCACTTT
CASSLSGRVNSPLHF
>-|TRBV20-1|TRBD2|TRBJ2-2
TGCAGTGCCATTTTTAAAGGACTAGCGGGGGAGATGAACACCGGGGAGCTGTTTTTT
CSAIFKGLAGEMNTGELFF
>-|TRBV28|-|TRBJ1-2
TGTGCCAGCAGTCCCAACGGTGGGGGGGTCTATGGCTACACCTTC
CASSPNGGGVYGYTF
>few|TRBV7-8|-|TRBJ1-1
TGTGCCAGCAGCACTTACCCGGGGTTCGGTAACACTGAAGCTTTCTTT
CASSTYPGFGNTEAFF
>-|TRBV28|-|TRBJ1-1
TGTGCCAGCAGTTTAGGGCGGGGTGACACTGAAGCTTTCTTT
CASSLGRGDTEAFF
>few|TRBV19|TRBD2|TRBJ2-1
TGTGCCAGTAATCCTAGCGGGGATCTCCCCGGTGGGGAGCAGTTCTTC
CASNPSGDLPGGEQFF
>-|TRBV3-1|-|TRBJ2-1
TGTGCCAGCAGCCTATGGTTAGGTGAGCAGTTCTTC
CASSLWLGEQFF
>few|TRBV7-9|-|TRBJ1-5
TGTGCCAGCGCCCGGGACAATAGCAATCAGCCCCAGCATTTT
CASARDNSNQPQHF
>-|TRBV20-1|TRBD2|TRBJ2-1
TGCAGTGCTCGACCGGGACTAGCGGGAGAGGGGGAGCAGTTCTTC
CSARPGLAGEGEQFF
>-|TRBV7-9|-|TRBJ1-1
TGTGCCAGCAGCTTAAGTGACACCCATGAAGCTTTCTTT
CASSLSDTHEAFF
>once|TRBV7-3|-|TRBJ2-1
TGTGCCAGCAGTAGATCCGGGCCTGAGATCTACAATGAGCAGTTCTTC
CASSRSGPEIYNEQFF
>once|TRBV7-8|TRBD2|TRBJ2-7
TGTGCCAGCAGCCTCAAACCGACTAGCGCGAACTCCTACGAGCAGTACTTC
CASSLKPTSANSYEQYF
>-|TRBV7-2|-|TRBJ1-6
TGTGCCAGCAGCTCGATAACTCCCAGGGGCGATTCACCCCTCCACTTT
CASSSITPRGDSPLHF
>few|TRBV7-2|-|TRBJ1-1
TGTGCCAGCAGAGGACTCACGGACTTGAACACTGAAGCTTTCTTT
CASRGLTDLNTEAFF
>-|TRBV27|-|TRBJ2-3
TGTGCCAGCAGTCGACAGAGAGGGACAGATACGCAGTATTTT
CASSRQRGTDTQYF
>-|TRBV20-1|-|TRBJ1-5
TGCAGTGCCCTCAATCTCCGGACGGGGGGAGCGGATCAGCCCCAGCATTTT
CSALNLRTGGADQPQHF
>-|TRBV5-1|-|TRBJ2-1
TGCGCCAGCAGCTTTGGGCGGGAGCAGTTCTTC
CASSFGREQFF
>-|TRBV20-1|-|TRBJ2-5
TGCAGTGCTAGAGAACCGACTGCAGTAGGAGAGACCCAGTACTTC
CSAREPTAVGETQYF
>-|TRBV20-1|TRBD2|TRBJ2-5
TGCAGTGCTAGAGCACTAGCGGGAGATCATGGGGAGACCCAGTACTTC
CSARALAGDHGETQYF
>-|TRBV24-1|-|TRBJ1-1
TGTGCCACCAGTGATTCTCGTACGGAGCCGAACACTGAAGCTTTCTTT
CATSDSRTEPNTEAFF
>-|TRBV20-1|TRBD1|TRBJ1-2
TGCAGTGCTAGGAGGACAGGGGGGTTCTATGGCTACACCTTC
CSARRTGGFYGYTF
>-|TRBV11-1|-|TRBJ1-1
TGTGCCAGCAGCTTAGACCGCAGGAACACTGAAGCTTTCTTT
CASSLDRRNTEAFF
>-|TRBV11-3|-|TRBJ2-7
TGTGCCAGCAGCGCCGAAACCGCGCGGGGCTCCTACGAGCAGTACTTC
CASSAETARGSYEQYF
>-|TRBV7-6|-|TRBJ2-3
TGTGCCAGCAGCTTAGTCTCGGATAATACGCAGTATTTT
CASSLVSDNTQYF
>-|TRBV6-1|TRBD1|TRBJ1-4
TGTGCCACACAGGGGCGACGGGAAAAACTGTTTTTT
CATQGRREKLFF
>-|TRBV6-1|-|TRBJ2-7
TGTGCCAGCAGCGCATCCGACAGGAGCTCCTACGAGCAGTACTTC
CASSASDRSSYEQYF
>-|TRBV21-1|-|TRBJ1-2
TGTGCCGGTAGACAGGGCGGTCATGGCTACACCTTC
CAGRQGGHGYTF
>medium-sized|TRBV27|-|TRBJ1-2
TGTGCCAGCAGTCGAGAGGTGAACTATGGCTACACCTTC
CASSREVNYGYTF
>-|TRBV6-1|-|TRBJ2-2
TGTGCCAGCAGGAGCACCGGGGAGCTGTTTTTT
CASRSTGELFF
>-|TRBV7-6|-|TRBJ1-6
TGTGCCAGCAGCTTAGCGGCCGGGGAGAGATCACCCCTCCACTTT
CASSLAAGERSPLHF
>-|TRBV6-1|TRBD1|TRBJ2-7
TGTGCCAGCAGTCCCGCGGACAGGGAGGCCGAGCAGTACTTC
CASSPADREAEQYF
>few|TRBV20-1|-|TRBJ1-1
TGCAGTGCTCCGCGGACAGAGGAAGCTTTCTTT
CSAPRTEEAFF
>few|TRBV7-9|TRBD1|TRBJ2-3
TGTGCCAGCAGCCCACCGACAGGGGATACGCAGTATTTT
CASSPPTGDTQYF
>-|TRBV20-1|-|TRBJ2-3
TGCAGTGCTAGAGGCGCTAGGGCTACAGATACGCAGTATTTT
CSARGARATDTQYF